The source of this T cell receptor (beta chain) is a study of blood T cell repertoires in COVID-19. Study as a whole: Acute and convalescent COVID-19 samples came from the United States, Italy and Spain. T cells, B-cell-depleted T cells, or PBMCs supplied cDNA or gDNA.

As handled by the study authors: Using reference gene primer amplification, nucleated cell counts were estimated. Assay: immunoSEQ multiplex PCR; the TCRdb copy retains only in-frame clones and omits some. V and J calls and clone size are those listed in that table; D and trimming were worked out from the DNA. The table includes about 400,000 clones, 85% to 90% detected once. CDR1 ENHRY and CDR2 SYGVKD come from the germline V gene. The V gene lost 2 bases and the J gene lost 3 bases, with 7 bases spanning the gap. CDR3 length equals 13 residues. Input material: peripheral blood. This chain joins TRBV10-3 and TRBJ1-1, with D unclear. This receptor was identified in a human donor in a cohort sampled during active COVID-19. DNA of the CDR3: TGTGCCATCAGTGAGGCCCGGGACACTGAAGCTTTCTTT. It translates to CAISEARDTEAFF.